This record concerns one T cell receptor beta chain sequence. TCRdb's table, derived via immunoSEQ multiplex PCR, lists solely in-frame clones and lacks some. The data hold about 400,000 clones, with roughly 89% observed a single time. Study members were between roughly 18 and 100 years old and lived in 24 US regions. Participant-reported clinical history was the basis for cohort assignment. The record originates from a study of blood T cell repertoires in COVID-19. Study-level background: Samples representing acute and convalescent COVID-19 were sourced from the United States, Italy and Spain. The cDNA or gDNA used as material had been derived from T cells, B-cell-depleted T cells, or PBMCs.

The source material was PBMCs or T cells enriched from blood (not recorded which). This TCR was sampled from a woman aged 25 to 39 who had recovered from COVID-19.

CDR3 DNA: TGTGCCAGCAGCCAAGGGGCAGGCCTCATCACTGAAGCTTTCTTT. Its translation: CASSQGAGLITEAFF. The genes are TRBV3-1 (or the pseudogene TRBV3-2) and TRBJ1-1; D is undetermined. Per germline, CDR1 LGHDT and CDR2 YNNKEL (reference sequence). CDR3 length equals 15 residues. V gave up 1 base and J gave up 4 bases, with 13 bases separating them.